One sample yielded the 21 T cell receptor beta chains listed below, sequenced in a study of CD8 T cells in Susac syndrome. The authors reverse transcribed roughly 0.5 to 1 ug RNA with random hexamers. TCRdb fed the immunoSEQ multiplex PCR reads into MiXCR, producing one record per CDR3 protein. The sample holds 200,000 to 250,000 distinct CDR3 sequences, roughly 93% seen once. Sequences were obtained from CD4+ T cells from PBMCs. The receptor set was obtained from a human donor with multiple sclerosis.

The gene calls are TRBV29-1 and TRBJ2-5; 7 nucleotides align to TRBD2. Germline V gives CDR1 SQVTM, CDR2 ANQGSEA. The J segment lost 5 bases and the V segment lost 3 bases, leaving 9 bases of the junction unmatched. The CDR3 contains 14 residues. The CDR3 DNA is TGCAGCGTTGAGGCGGGAGCTTCGGGGGAGACCCAGTACTTC. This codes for CSVEAGASGETQYF.

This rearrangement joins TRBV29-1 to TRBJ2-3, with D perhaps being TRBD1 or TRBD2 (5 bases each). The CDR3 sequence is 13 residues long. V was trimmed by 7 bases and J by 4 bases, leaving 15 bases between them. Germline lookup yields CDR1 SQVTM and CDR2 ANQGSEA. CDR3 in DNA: TGCAGCGCCGCTGACGGGGCGGCAGATACGCAGTATTTT. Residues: CSAADGAADTQYF.

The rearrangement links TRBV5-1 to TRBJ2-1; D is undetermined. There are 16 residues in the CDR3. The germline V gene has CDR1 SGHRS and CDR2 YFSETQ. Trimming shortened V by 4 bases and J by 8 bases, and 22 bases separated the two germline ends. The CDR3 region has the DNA TGCGCCAGCAGCAGAGGCTCCGGGCCCTCCTTGGATGAGCAGTTCTTC. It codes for CASSRGSGPSLDEQFF.

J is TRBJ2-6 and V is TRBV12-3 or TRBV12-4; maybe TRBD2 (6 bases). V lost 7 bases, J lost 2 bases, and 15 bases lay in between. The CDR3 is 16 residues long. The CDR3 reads CASTNPGGAGANVLTF. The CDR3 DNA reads TGTGCCAGCACCAATCCAGGAGGGGCTGGGGCCAACGTCCTGACTTTC.

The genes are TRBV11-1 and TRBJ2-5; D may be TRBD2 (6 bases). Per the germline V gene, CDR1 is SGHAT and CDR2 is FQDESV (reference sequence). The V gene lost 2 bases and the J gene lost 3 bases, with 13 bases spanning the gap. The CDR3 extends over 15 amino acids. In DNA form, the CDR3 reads TGTGCCAGCAGCTTAAATAGCGGAGGAAAAGAGACCCAGTACTTC. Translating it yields CASSLNSGGKETQYF.

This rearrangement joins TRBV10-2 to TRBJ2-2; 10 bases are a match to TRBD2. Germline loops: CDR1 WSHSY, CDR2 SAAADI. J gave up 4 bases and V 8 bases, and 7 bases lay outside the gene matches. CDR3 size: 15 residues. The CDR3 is CASASGGVGTGELFF. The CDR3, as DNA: TGCGCCAGCGCTAGCGGGGGAGTTGGCACCGGGGAGCTGTTTTTT.

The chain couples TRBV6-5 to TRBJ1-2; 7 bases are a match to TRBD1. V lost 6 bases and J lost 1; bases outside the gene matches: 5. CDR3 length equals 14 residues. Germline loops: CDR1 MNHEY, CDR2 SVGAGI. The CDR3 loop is CASRQGPVNYGYTF. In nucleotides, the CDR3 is TGTGCCAGCAGACAGGGGCCGGTTAACTATGGCTACACCTTC.

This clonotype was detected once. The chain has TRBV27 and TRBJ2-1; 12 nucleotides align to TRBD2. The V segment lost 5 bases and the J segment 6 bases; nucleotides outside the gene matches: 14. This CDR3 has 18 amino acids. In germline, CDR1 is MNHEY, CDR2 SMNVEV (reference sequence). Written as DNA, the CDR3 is TGTGCCAGCAGTATAAACCCAAGACTAGCGGGAGTCCGCAATGAGCAGTTCTTC. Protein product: CASSINPRLAGVRNEQFF.

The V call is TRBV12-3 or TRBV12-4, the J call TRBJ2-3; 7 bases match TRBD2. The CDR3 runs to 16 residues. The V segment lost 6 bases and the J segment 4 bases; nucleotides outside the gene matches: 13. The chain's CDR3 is CASSLPGTIVSDTQYF. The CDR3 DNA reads TGTGCCAGCAGCCTCCCCGGGACTATTGTCTCAGATACGCAGTATTTT.

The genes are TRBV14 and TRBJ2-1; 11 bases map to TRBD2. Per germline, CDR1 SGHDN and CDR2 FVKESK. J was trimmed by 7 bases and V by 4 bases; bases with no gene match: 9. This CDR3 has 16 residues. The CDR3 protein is CASSPIAGGPGNEQFF. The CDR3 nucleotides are TGTGCCAGCAGCCCAATAGCGGGAGGGCCGGGGAATGAGCAGTTCTTC. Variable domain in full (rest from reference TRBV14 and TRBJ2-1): EAGVTQFPSHSVIEKGQTVTLRCDPISGHDNLYWYRRVMGKEIKFLLHFVKESKQDESGMPNNRFLAERTGGTYSTLKVQPAELEDSGVYFCASSPIAGGPGNEQFFGPGTRLTVL.

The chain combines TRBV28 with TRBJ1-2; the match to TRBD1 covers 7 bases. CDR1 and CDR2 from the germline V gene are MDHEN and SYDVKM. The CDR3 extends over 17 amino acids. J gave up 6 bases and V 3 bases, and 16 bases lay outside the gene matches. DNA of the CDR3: TGTGCCAGCAGTTTTGGAGTTACAGGGCTTCAGGGGGATGGCTACACCTTC. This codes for CASSFGVTGLQGDGYTF.

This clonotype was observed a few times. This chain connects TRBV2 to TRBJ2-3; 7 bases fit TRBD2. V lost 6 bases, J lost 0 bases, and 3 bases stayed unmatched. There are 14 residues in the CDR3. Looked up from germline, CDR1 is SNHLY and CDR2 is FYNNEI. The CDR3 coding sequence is TGTGCCAGCAGGGGGGGGGTCAGCACAGATACGCAGTATTTT. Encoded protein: CASRGGVSTDTQYF.

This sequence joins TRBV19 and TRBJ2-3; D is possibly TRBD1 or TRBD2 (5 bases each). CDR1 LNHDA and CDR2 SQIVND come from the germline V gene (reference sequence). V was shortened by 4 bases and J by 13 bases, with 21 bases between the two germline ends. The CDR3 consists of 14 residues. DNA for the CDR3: TGTGCCAGTAGTAATGACGGGGCGCTTCGGGCGGAGTATTTT. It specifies CASSNDGALRAEYF.

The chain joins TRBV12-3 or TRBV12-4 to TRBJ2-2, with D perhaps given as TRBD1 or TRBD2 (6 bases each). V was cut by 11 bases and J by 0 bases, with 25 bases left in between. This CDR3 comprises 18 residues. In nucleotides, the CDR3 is TGTGCCTCCTTATCTCCCGGGGGCCAGCGGACGAACACCGGGGAGCTGTTTTTT. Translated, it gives CASLSPGGQRTNTGELFF.

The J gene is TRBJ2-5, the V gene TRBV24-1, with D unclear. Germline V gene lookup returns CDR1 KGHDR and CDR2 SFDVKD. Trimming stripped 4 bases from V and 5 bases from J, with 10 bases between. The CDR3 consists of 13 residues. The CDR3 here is CATSEGLRETQYF. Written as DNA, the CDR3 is TGTGCCACCAGTGAGGGCCTGAGGGAGACCCAGTACTTC.

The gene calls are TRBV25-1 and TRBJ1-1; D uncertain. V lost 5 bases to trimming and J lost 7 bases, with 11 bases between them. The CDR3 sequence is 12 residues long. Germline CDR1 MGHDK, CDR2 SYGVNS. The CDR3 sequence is CASSSSFFEAFF. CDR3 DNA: TGTGCCAGCAGTAGCAGTTTTTTTGAAGCTTTCTTT.

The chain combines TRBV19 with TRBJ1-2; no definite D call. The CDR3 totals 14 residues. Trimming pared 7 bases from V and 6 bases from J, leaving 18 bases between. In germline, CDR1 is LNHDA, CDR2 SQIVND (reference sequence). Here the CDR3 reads CASNELTRGDGYTF. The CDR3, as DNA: TGTGCCAGTAACGAGCTGACCCGGGGAGATGGCTACACCTTC.

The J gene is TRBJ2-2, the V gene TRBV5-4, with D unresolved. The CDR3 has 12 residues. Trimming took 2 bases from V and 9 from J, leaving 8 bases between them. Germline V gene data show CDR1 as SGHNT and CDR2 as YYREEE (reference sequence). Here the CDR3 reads CASSLDSRELFF. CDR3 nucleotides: TGTGCCAGCAGCTTAGATTCCCGGGAGCTGTTTTTT.

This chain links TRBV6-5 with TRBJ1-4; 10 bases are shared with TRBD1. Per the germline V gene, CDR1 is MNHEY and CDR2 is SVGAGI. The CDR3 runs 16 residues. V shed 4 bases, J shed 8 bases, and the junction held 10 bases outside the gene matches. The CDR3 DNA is TGTGCCAGCAGTTCTTCCGGGCGGGGACAGGGGGAAAAACTGTTTTTT. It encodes CASSSSGRGQGEKLFF.

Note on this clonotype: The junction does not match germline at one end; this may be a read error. The chain's CDR3 is CASSQDLQGTDTQYF. The CDR3 nucleotides are TGTGCCAGCAGTCAAGATCTCCAGGGCACAGATACGCAGTATTTT. The J gene is TRBJ2-3, the V gene TRBV4-2; no clear D. The CDR3 consists of 15 residues. Germline V CDR1 and CDR2: LGHNA, YNFKEQ.

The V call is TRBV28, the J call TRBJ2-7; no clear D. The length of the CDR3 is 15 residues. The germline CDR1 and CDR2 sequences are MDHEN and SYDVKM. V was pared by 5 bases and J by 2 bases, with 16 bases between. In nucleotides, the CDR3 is TGTGCCAGCAGTGAAAACTACTCTGGGACCTACGAGCAGTACTTC. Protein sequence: CASSENYSGTYEQYF.